The clone carrying this TCR beta chain was found many times. V shed 0 bases, J shed 0 bases, and the junction held 5 bases outside the gene matches. Germline V lookup: CDR1 SGHDT, CDR2 YYEEEE. The CDR3 length is 16 residues. TCRdb independently ran MiXCR on the 5' RACE reads; one entry per CDR3 protein. The table includes under 30,000 distinct CDR3 sequences, 4.5% to 7% detected once. The data were taken from a study of early T cells in non-severe SARS-CoV-2 infection. The clonotype comes from an adult who was a healthcare worker with PCR-confirmed SARS-CoV-2 infection or an uninfected control (not recorded which). The rearrangement uses TRBV5-6 and TRBJ1-2; 7 positions match TRBD1. What was sequenced was whole blood. The CDR3 spells CASSLGGTASNYGYTF. The DNA of the CDR3 is TGTGCCAGCAGCTTGGGCGGGACAGCTTCTAACTATGGCTACACCTTC. Using reference TRBV5-6 and TRBJ1-2 for the parts outside the CDR3, the full variable domain is DAGVTQSPTHLIKTRGQQVTLRCSPKSGHDTVSWYQQALGQGPQFIFQYYEEEERQRGNFPDRFSGHQFPNYSSELNVNALLLGDSALYLCASSLGGTASNYGYTFGSGTRLTVV.